The TCR beta chain under discussion was sequenced for a study of blood T cell repertoires in COVID-19. Study overall: The United States, Italy and Spain provided the acute and convalescent COVID-19 samples.

Per the authors' pipeline: Amplifying reference gene primers gave estimates of nucleated cell counts. Sequencing used immunoSEQ multiplex PCR; TCRdb keeps in-frame clones, though not all of them. V, J and clone size were drawn from that table, and D and trimming were deduced from the DNA. The repertoire consists of approximately 500,000 clones, with nearly 90% occurring once and the leading ten covering around 0.95%. With 0 bases removed from V and 10 bases from J, the gap between germline ends came to 10 bases. This CDR3 region has 13 residues. CDR1 is LGHNA, CDR2 YNFKEQ, per germline. The sample consisted of peripheral blood. This rearrangement joins TRBV4-2 to TRBJ1-5; D remains unclear. This TCR derives from a man between 18 and 29 years old with COVID-19, enrolled during active disease. Here the CDR3 reads CASSQDFQAPQHF. DNA of the CDR3: TGTGCCAGCAGCCAAGACTTCCAGGCCCCCCAGCATTTT.